The next 15 T cell receptor beta chains were all read from a single sample in a study of radiation and T cells in renal cell carcinoma. As to time point: blood 4 weeks post-SBRT, at nephrectomy. Treatment defined: 15 Gy SBRT to primary tumor, nephrectomy 4 weeks later. Repertoires were generated with immunoSEQ multiplex PCR, while TCRdb's copy carries only in-frame clones and drops some. This sample has around 170,000 clones; about 87% occur once, and the top ten carry about 10%. The material was blood, obtained from a patient whose treatment included radiotherapy and nephrectomy. The receptors come from a woman aged 45-65 years with renal cell carcinoma.

The sample holds one count of this clone. This sequence joins TRBV18 and TRBJ2-1; a possible D gene is TRBD1 (6 bases). CDR3 length: 15 residues. CDR1 is KGHSH, CDR2 LQKENI, per germline. V was pared by 5 bases and J by 0 bases, with 11 bases between. Written as DNA, the CDR3 is TGTGCCAGCTCAGGACAGACGAGCTCCTACAATGAGCAGTTCTTC. It translates to CASSGQTSSYNEQFF. The whole variable domain, filled in from reference TRBV18 and TRBJ2-1, reads NAGVMQNPRHLVRRRGQEARLRCSPMKGHSHVYWYRQLPEEGLKFMVYLQKENIIDESGMPKERFSAEFPKEGPSILRIQQVVRGDSAAYFCASSGQTSSYNEQFFGPGTRLTVL.

The chain recombines TRBV7-2 with TRBJ1-5; weak D call: TRBD1 (5 bases). The V gene's germline CDR1 is SGHTA and CDR2 FQGNSA. The CDR3 totals 15 residues. The germline V and J ends were trimmed by 5 bases and 7 bases, with 18 bases remaining between them. As DNA, the CDR3 is TGTGCCAGCAGCATGCAGGGAGAGGTAAGACAGCCCCAGCATTTT. It translates to CASSMQGEVRQPQHF.

The CDR3, as DNA: TGCGCCAGCAGCTTGGGACCGGGACTAGCGGGGGGAAAGAACACCGGGGAGCTGTTTTTT. This sequence encodes CASSLGPGLAGGKNTGELFF. The chain employs TRBV5-1 and TRBJ2-2; 15 nucleotides line up with TRBD2. The CDR3 has 20 residues. Germline CDR1 is SGHRS and CDR2 is YFSETQ. V gave up 0 bases and J gave up 1 base; unmatched junction bases: 7.

This clone was observed a few times. The chain recombines TRBV19 with TRBJ2-7; D gene uncertain. The CDR3 length is 15 residues. The germline V and J ends were trimmed by 1 base and 2 bases, with 12 bases remaining between them. Germline CDR1 and CDR2: LNHDA and SQIVND (reference sequence). In nucleotides, the CDR3 is TGTGCCAGTAGTATAGTAGTAGCAGCTACCTACGAGCAGTACTTC. This translates into CASSIVVAATYEQYF.

The V call is TRBV2, the J call TRBJ2-1; 13 bases line up with TRBD2. V shed 7 bases and J 5 bases; nucleotides not matched to a gene: 2. Germline CDR1 reads SNHLY; CDR2 reads FYNNEI. The length of the CDR3 is 14 residues. The CDR3 coding sequence is TGTGCCAGCACGGGACTAGCGGGGAACAATGAGCAGTTCTTC. The encoded protein is CASTGLAGNNEQFF.

The rearrangement uses TRBV7-2 and TRBJ1-2; 9 bases line up with TRBD1. Per germline, CDR1 SGHTA and CDR2 FQGNSA. V lost 5 bases to trimming and J lost 1 base; unmatched junction nucleotides: 8. The CDR3 spans 16 residues. The CDR3 bases are TGTGCCAGCAGCCGTACAGGGGGCACCAATAACTATGGCTACACCTTC. Translation gives CASSRTGGTNNYGYTF.

Only one count was recorded for this clone. This rearrangement joins TRBV4-2 to TRBJ1-3; 7 bases are a match to TRBD1. Germline CDR1 reads LGHNA; CDR2 reads YNFKEQ. There are 18 residues in the CDR3. With V trimmed by 1 base and J by 4 bases, 13 bases remained unmatched. The CDR3 sequence is CASSQVIQGPARGNTIYF. The CDR3 region has the DNA TGTGCCAGCAGCCAAGTCATACAGGGGCCGGCCCGGGGAAACACCATATATTTT.

The CDR3, as DNA: TGTGCTAGTGGCCGACAGGGAGTAAGGGAGACCCAGTACTTC. Translating it yields CASGRQGVRETQYF. V is TRBV12-5 and J is TRBJ2-5; the match to TRBD1 covers 7 bases. Trimming removed 6 bases from V and 5 bases from J; junction bases left unmatched: 9. CDR3 size: 14 residues. Germline assignment: CDR1 LGHNT and CDR2 FRNRAP.

The CDR3 protein is CATSTGFTEAFF. The CDR3 region has the DNA TGTGCCACCTCTACAGGGTTTACTGAAGCTTTCTTT. The V gene is TRBV6-5, the J gene TRBJ1-1; tentative D call: TRBD1 (6 bases). V lost 10 bases and J 5 bases, leaving 14 bases between the germline ends. The length of the CDR3 is 12 residues. The germline CDR1 and CDR2 sequences are MNHEY and SVGAGI.

The chain carries TRBV19 and TRBJ2-1; D perhaps matches TRBD1 (6 bases). The CDR3 is made up of 14 amino acids. The germline V gene has CDR1 LNHDA and CDR2 SQIVND (reference sequence). V was clipped by 3 bases and J by 7 bases, with 13 bases between them. CDR3 sequence: CASSMGVRGNEQFF. As DNA, the CDR3 is TGTGCCAGTAGTATGGGGGTCAGGGGTAATGAGCAGTTCTTC.

The chain links TRBV7-2 to TRBJ2-2, with D possibly matching TRBD1 (6 bases). The CDR3 extends over 17 amino acids. V lost 5 bases to trimming and J lost 6 bases, with 22 bases between them. Germline CDR1 and CDR2: SGHTA and FQGNSA. CDR3 in amino acids: CASSRPQLTGSAGELFF. CDR3 nucleotides: TGTGCCAGCAGCCGCCCCCAACTGACAGGTTCGGCCGGGGAGCTGTTTTTT.

The V gene is TRBV7-9, the J gene TRBJ1-3, with 7 nucleotides matching TRBD1. The CDR3 loop spans 17 amino acids. Germline values: CDR1 SEHNR, CDR2 FQNEAQ (reference sequence). Trimming cost V 1 base and J 4 bases; bases outside gene matches: 10. The CDR3 sequence: CASSLVDRPPTGNTIYF. In DNA form, the CDR3 reads TGTGCCAGCAGCTTAGTGGACAGGCCTCCGACGGGAAACACCATATATTTT.

The gene calls are TRBV5-4 and TRBJ1-4; the D is unclear. V shed 0 bases and J shed 0 bases, with 9 bases lying between them. The V gene's germline CDR1 is SGHNT and CDR2 YYREEE (reference sequence). The CDR3 sequence is 16 residues long. CDR3 protein: CASSLASKTTNEKLFF. The CDR3 coding sequence is TGTGCCAGCAGCTTGGCCAGCAAGACAACTAATGAAAAACTGTTTTTT.

The chain uses TRBV19 and TRBJ1-6; D call uncertain. This CDR3 is 13 amino acids long. CDR1 is LNHDA, CDR2 SQIVND, per germline (reference sequence). Trimming left V 5 bases short and J 9 bases short, with 11 bases between. The CDR3 DNA follows: TGTGCCAGTAGTTTGGGCGGAGCTTCACCCCTCCACTTT. It yields the protein CASSLGGASPLHF.

The V gene is TRBV6-5, the J gene TRBJ2-4; 11 bases map to TRBD2. CDR3 length equals 15 residues. Trimming at V came to 6 bases and at J to 4 bases, leaving 5 bases not matched to a gene. The V gene's germline CDR1 is MNHEY and CDR2 SVGAGI. DNA for the CDR3: TGTGCCAGCAGGCTAGCGGGGGGCGGGAAAAACATTCAGTACTTC. Encoded protein: CASRLAGGGKNIQYF.